This is a list of T cell receptor beta chains from one sample in a study of blood T cell repertoires in COVID-19. This table comes from immunoSEQ multiplex PCR, and its TCRdb copy is limited to in-frame clones, with some not included. The table shows under 200,000 clones, with about 80% occurring only once. Sequencing was done on a sample of PBMCs or T cells enriched from blood (not recorded which). The source of these receptors is a woman aged 60-75 years with acute COVID-19. CDR3s include the opening cysteine and the closing phenylalanine or tryptophan. Each record gives: V gene, clone size, CDR3 protein. Some rows mark clone size as missing; the rest say once, few, many or name a class of expanded clone.

v_gene: TRBV6-2/TRBV6-3
abundance: -
CDR3aa: CASSMIQGATEAFF

v_gene: TRBV7-2
abundance: -
CDR3aa: CASSPRGALLTDTQYF

v_gene: TRBV5-4
abundance: -
CDR3aa: CASSLDASGISTDTQYF

v_gene: TRBV9
abundance: -
CDR3aa: CASSALTGEYGYTF

v_gene: TRBV15
abundance: -
CDR3aa: CATSRVGSPGNTIYF

v_gene: TRBV19
abundance: -
CDR3aa: CASRTGGRSGYTF

v_gene: TRBV7-2
abundance: -
CDR3aa: CASSLDRSSYEQYF

v_gene: TRBV19
abundance: -
CDR3aa: CASSLVSGWRSPLHF

v_gene: TRBV30
abundance: -
CDR3aa: CAWTRTVNTEAFF

v_gene: TRBV7-2
abundance: -
CDR3aa: CASSLAQSTRGTQYF

v_gene: TRBV4-3
abundance: -
CDR3aa: CASSQARHSGATQYF

v_gene: TRBV5-4
abundance: once
CDR3aa: CASSSRGNTEAFF

v_gene: TRBV5-4
abundance: -
CDR3aa: CASSLDSGTGETQYF

v_gene: TRBV6-5
abundance: -
CDR3aa: CAISSGRNHEQYF

v_gene: TRBV4-1
abundance: -
CDR3aa: CASSQQGLDQPQHF

v_gene: TRBV5-1
abundance: few
CDR3aa: CASIRGGTEAFF

v_gene: TRBV3-1/TRBV3-2
abundance: -
CDR3aa: CASSQGREGNQPQHF

v_gene: TRBV7-2
abundance: few
CDR3aa: CAVSRGNYGYTF

v_gene: TRBV6-5
abundance: -
CDR3aa: CASSMADQPQHF

v_gene: TRBV6-5
abundance: -
CDR3aa: CASRSGTGNNSPLHF

v_gene: TRBV30
abundance: many
CDR3aa: CGGEGSYNEQFF

v_gene: TRBV6-2/TRBV6-3
abundance: -
CDR3aa: CASSYPAGNYGYTF

v_gene: TRBV6-4
abundance: few
CDR3aa: CASSQEEMTGSSTDTQYF

v_gene: TRBV27
abundance: -
CDR3aa: CASSFKGPEGSPLHF

v_gene: TRBV19
abundance: -
CDR3aa: CATPREDSHTGELFF

v_gene: TRBV4-3
abundance: few
CDR3aa: CASSQALQGAAGNTIYF

v_gene: TRBV10-3
abundance: -
CDR3aa: CAISESAGGGADTQYF

v_gene: TRBV9
abundance: -
CDR3aa: CASSVVSGPQFF

v_gene: TRBV14
abundance: few
CDR3aa: CASSRTGAGRSGANVLTF

v_gene: TRBV4-3
abundance: -
CDR3aa: CASSQEWLHTDTQYF

v_gene: TRBV30
abundance: -
CDR3aa: CAWRQPPGNTEAFF

v_gene: TRBV12-3/TRBV12-4
abundance: -
CDR3aa: CASSKQLNTEAFF

v_gene: TRBV15
abundance: -
CDR3aa: CATSRLSRVAQPQHF

v_gene: TRBV4-1
abundance: once
CDR3aa: CASSQDPSPGSYNEQFF

v_gene: TRBV4-3
abundance: -
CDR3aa: CASSQSQATNEKLFF

v_gene: TRBV23-1
abundance: -
CDR3aa: CASSHTDSNQPQHF

v_gene: TRBV19
abundance: -
CDR3aa: CASSPPGETQYF

v_gene: TRBV5-4
abundance: once
CDR3aa: CASSLNTGTWEDEQFF

v_gene: TRBV3-1/TRBV3-2
abundance: -
CDR3aa: CASSQGSGGAYEQFF

v_gene: TRBV7-9
abundance: few
CDR3aa: CASRRDQSSYEQYF

v_gene: TRBV15
abundance: -
CDR3aa: CATSRGGELNYGYTF

v_gene: TRBV27
abundance: -
CDR3aa: CASSLAGGANYGYTF

v_gene: TRBV5-8
abundance: -
CDR3aa: CASSQKRGWGNTEAFF

v_gene: TRBV6-5
abundance: -
CDR3aa: CASSLASSGYNEQFF

v_gene: TRBV5-1
abundance: medium-sized
CDR3aa: CASSLAGENYGYTF

v_gene: TRBV6-1
abundance: -
CDR3aa: CASSEKGQGMVSRPQHF

v_gene: TRBV4-1
abundance: -
CDR3aa: CASSESWTSGASSYEQYF

v_gene: TRBV27
abundance: -
CDR3aa: CASSSLGAGGTRGIQYF

v_gene: TRBV6-2/TRBV6-3
abundance: -
CDR3aa: CASSYMNRGPWDTEAFF

v_gene: TRBV7-9
abundance: many
CDR3aa: CASTTYRNTEAFF

v_gene: TRBV5-6
abundance: -
CDR3aa: CASSRVGEQFF

v_gene: TRBV4-3
abundance: once
CDR3aa: CASSQVVGQGESPLHF